This paragraph covers one TCR beta chain sequence. This specimen comes from a study of blood T cells in healthy people across ages. It was with a sample-barcoded 5' primer and a J-beta primer mix that a second PCR of about 6 to 12 cycles was run. One entry per CDR3 protein results from TCRdb running MiXCR on the 5' RACE reads. This table has roughly 800,000 distinct CDR3 sequences, roughly 64% appearing once. From germline, CDR1 is MDHEN and CDR2 SYDVKM. V shed 4 bases and J 1 base; nucleotides not matched to a gene: 11. CDR3 length: 17 amino acids. This sequence joins TRBV28 and TRBJ1-2; 8 bases align to TRBD1. The source of this sequence is a man under 40 in good health. The source material was blood. CDR3 in DNA: TGTGCCAGCAGTTCAACTGGGACAGGAATTAGTAACTATGGCTACACCTTC. Translated, it gives CASSSTGTGISNYGYTF.